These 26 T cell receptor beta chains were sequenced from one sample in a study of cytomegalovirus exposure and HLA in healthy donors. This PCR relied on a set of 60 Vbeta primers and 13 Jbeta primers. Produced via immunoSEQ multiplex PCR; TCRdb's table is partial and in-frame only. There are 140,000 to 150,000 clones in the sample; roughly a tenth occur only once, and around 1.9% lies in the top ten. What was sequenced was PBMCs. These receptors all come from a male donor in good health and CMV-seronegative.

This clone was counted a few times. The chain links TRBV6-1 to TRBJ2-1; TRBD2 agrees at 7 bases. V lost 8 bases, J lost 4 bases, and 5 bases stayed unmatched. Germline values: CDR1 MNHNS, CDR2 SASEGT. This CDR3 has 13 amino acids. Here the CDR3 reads CASRDYTYNEQFF. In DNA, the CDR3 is TGTGCCAGCCGGGACTATACATACAATGAGCAGTTCTTC.

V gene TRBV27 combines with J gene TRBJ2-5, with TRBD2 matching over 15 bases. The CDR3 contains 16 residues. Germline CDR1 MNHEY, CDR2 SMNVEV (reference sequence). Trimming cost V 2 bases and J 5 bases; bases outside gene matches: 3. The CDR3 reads CASSLGLAGGMETQYF. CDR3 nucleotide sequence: TGTGCCAGCAGTTTAGGACTAGCGGGAGGGATGGAGACCCAGTACTTC.

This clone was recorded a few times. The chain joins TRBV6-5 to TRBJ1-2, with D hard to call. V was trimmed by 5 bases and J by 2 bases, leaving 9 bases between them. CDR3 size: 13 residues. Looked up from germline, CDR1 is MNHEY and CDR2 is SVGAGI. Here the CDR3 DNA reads TGTGCCAGCAGTGCCGGGTGGAACTATGGCTACACCTTC. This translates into CASSAGWNYGYTF.

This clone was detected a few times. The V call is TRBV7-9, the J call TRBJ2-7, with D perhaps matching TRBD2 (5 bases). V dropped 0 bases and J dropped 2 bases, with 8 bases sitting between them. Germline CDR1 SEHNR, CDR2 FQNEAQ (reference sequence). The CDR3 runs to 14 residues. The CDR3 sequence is CASSLAGETYEQYF. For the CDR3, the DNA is TGTGCCAGCAGCTTAGCGGGAGAGACCTACGAGCAGTACTTC. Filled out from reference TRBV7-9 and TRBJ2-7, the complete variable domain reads DTGVSQNPRHKITKRGQNVTFRCDPISEHNRLYWYRQTLGQGPEFLTYFQNEAQLEKSRLLSDRFSAERPKGSFSTLEIQRTEQGDSAMYLCASSLAGETYEQYFGPGTRLTVT.

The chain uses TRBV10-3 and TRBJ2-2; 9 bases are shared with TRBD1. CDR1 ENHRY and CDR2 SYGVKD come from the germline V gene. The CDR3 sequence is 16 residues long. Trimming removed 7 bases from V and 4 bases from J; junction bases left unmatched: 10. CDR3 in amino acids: CAIKGQGSEATGELFF. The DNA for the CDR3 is TGTGCCATCAAGGGACAGGGATCGGAGGCCACCGGGGAGCTGTTTTTT.

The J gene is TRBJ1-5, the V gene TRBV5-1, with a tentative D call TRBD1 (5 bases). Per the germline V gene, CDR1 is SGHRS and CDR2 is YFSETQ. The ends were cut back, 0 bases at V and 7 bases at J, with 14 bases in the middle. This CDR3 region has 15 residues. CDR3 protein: CASSLDQGDGQPQHF. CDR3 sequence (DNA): TGCGCCAGCAGCTTGGATCAGGGTGACGGCCAGCCCCAGCATTTT. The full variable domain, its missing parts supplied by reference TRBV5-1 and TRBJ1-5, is KAGVTQTPRYLIKTRGQQVTLSCSPISGHRSVSWYQQTPGQGLQFLFEYFSETQRNKGNFPGRFSGRQFSNSRSEMNVSTLELGDSALYLCASSLDQGDGQPQHFGDGTRLSIL.

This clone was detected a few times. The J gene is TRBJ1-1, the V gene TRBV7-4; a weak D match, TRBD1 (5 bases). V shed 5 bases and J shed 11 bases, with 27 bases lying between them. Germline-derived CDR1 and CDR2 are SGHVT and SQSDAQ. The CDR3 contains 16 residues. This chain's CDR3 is CASSPIRHPGGVCAFF. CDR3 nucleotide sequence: TGTGCCAGCAGCCCCATTCGACACCCGGGGGGGGTATGCGCTTTCTTT.

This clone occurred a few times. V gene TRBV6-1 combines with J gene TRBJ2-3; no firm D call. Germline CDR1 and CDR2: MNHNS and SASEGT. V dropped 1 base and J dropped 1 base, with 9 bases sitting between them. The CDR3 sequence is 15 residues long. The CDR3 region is CASSEENVGTDTQYF. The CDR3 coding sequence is TGTGCCAGCAGTGAAGAAAACGTAGGCACAGATACGCAGTATTTT.

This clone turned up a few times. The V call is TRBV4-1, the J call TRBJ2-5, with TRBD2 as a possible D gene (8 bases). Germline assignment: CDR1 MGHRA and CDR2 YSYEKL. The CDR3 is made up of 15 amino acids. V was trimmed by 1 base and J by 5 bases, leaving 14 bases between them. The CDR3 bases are TGCGCCAGCAGCCAAGGACAGGGCGGGGGGGAGACCCAGTACTTC. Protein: CASSQGQGGGETQYF.

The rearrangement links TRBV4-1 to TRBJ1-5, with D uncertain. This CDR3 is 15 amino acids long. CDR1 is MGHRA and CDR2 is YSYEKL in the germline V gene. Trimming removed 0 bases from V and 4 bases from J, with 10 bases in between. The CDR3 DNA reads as TGCGCCAGCAGCCAAGATGAGGAAACAAATCAGCCCCAGCATTTT. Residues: CASSQDEETNQPQHF.

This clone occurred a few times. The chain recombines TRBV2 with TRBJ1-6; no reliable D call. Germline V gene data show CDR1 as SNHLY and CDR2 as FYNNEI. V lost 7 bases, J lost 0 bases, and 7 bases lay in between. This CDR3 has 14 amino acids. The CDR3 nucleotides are TGTGCCAGCAAAGTGAGCTCCTATAATTCACCCCTCCACTTT. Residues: CASKVSSYNSPLHF.

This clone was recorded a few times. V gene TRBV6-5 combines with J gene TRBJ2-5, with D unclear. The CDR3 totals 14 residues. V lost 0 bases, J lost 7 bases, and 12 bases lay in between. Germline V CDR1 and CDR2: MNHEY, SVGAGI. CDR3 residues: CASSYSPRWWTQYF. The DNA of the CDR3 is TGTGCCAGCAGTTACTCGCCCCGGTGGTGGACCCAGTACTTC.

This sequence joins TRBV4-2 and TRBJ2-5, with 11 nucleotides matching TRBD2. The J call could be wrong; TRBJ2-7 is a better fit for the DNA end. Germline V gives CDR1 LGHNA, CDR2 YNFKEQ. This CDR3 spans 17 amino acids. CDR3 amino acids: CASSQGPSGGSIYEQYF. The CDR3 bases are TGTGCCAGCAGCCAAGGACCTAGCGGGGGGTCCATCTACGAGCAGTACTTC.

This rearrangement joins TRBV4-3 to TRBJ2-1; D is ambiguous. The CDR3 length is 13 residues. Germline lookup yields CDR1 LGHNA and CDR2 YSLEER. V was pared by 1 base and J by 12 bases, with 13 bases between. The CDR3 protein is CASSQGANPVQFF. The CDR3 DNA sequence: TGCGCCAGCAGCCAAGGGGCGAACCCGGTGCAGTTCTTC.

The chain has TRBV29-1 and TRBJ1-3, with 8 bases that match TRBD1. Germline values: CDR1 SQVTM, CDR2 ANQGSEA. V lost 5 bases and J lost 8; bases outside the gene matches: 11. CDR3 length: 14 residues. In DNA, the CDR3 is TGCAGCGTTCAACCGACAGGGGAAGAGGACACCATATATTTT. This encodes CSVQPTGEEDTIYF. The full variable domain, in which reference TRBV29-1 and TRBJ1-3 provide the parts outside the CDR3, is SAVISQKPSRDICQRGTSLTIQCQVDSQVTMMFWYRQQPGQSLTLIATANQGSEATYESGFVIDKFPISRPNLTFSTLTVSNMSPEDSSIYLCSVQPTGEEDTIYFGEGSWLTVV.

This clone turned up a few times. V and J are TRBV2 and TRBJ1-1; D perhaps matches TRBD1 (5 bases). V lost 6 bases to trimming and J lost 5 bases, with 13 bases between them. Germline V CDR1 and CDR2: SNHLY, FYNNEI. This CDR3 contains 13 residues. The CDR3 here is CASRTWGETEAFF. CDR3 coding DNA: TGTGCCAGCAGGACGTGGGGGGAGACTGAAGCTTTCTTT.

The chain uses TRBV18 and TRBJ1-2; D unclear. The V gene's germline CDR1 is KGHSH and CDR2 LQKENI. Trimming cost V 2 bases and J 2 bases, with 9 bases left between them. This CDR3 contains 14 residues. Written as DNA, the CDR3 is TGTGCCAGCTCACCAAGTAACAGCAACTATGGCTACACCTTC. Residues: CASSPSNSNYGYTF. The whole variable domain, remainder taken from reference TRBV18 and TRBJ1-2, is NAGVMQNPRHLVRRRGQEARLRCSPMKGHSHVYWYRQLPEEGLKFMVYLQKENIIDESGMPKERFSAEFPKEGPSILRIQQVVRGDSAAYFCASSPSNSNYGYTFGSGTRLTVV.

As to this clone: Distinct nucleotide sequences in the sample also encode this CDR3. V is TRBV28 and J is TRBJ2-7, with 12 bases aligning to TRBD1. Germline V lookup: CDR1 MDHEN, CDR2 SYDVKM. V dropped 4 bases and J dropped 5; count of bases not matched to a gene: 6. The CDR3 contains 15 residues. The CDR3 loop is CASSSTGTGGNEQYF. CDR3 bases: TGTGCCAGCAGTTCCACCGGGACAGGGGGCAACGAGCAGTACTTC.

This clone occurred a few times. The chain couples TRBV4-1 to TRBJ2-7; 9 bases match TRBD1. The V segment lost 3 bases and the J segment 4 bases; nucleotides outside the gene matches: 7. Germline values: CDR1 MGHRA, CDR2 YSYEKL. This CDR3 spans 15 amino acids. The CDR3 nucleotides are TGCGCCAGCAGCCACTACCGGGACAGGGAGTACGAGCAGTACTTC. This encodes CASSHYRDREYEQYF.

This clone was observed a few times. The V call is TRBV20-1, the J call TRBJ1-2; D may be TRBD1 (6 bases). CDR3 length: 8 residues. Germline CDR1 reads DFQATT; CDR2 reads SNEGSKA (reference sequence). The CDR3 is CSDRLYTF. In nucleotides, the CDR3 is TGCAGCGACAGGCTCTACACCTTC.

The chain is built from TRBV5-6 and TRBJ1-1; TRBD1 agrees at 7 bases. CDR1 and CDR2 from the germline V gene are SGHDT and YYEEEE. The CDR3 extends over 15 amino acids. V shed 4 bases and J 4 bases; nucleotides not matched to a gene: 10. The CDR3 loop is CASSKEGGQITEAFF. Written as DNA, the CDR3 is TGTGCCAGCAGCAAAGAGGGGGGACAGATCACTGAAGCTTTCTTT.

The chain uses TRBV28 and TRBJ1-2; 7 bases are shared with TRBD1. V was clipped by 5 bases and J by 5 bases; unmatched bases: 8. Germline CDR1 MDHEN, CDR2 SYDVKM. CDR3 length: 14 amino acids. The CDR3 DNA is TGTGCCAGCAGTCTCCACAGGGGAGGTTATGGCTACACCTTC. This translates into CASSLHRGGYGYTF.

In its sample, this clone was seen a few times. CDR3 protein: CASSLVQAGGLYNEQFF. In DNA, the CDR3 is TGTGCCAGCAGCTTAGTTCAAGCGGGGGGCCTCTACAATGAGCAGTTCTTC. The V and J genes are TRBV7-2 and TRBJ2-1; 9 bases align to TRBD2. This CDR3 has 17 amino acids. With 1 base clipped from V and 3 bases from J, the junction kept 7 bases outside the gene matches. Germline-derived CDR1 and CDR2 are SGHTA and FQGNSA.

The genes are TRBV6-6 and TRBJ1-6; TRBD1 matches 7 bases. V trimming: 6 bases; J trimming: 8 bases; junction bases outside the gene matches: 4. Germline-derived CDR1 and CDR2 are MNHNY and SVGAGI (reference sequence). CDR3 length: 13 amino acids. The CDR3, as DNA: TGTGCCAGCAGAATAACAGGGGATTCACCCCTCCACTTT. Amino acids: CASRITGDSPLHF.

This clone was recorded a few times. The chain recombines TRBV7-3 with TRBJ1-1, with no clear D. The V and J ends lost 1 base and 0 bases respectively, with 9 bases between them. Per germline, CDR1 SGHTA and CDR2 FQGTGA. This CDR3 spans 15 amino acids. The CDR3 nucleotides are TGTGCCAGCAGCTTAAATTCGGGGATGAACACTGAAGCTTTCTTT. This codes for CASSLNSGMNTEAFF.

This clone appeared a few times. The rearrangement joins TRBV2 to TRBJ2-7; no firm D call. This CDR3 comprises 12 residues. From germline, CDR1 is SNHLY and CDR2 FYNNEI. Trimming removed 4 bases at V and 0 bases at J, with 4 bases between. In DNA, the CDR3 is TGTGCCAGCAGTGTACACTCCTACGAGCAGTACTTC. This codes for CASSVHSYEQYF.